These 20 T cell receptor beta chains came from one sample sequenced in a study of CD8 T cells in ankylosing spondylitis. TCRdb independently ran MiXCR on the 5' RACE reads; one entry per CDR3 protein. The sample shows under 250,000 distinct CDR3 sequences, about 10% of them seen only once. The sample taken for sequencing was blood, either unsorted or a sorted T cell fraction (not recorded which). Every receptor here comes from a male donor with ankylosing spondylitis or in good health (not recorded which).

This clonotype was observed at least ten times. The chain carries TRBV12-3 or TRBV12-4 and TRBJ1-1, with a possible D match to TRBD1 (6 bases). The CDR3 runs 12 residues. V gave up 5 bases and J gave up 10 bases, with 14 bases separating them. CDR3 loop: CASSPAGARAFF. As DNA, the CDR3 is TGTGCCAGCAGTCCCGCGGGGGCGCGAGCTTTCTTT.

This clonotype showed up many times. The chain joins TRBV20-1 to TRBJ2-5; 11 nucleotides match TRBD1. V lost 3 bases and J lost 6; bases outside the gene matches: 3. This CDR3 is built from 13 residues. The V gene's germline CDR1 is DFQATT and CDR2 SNEGSKA (reference sequence). CDR3 sequence: CSASGTGGKTQYF. The CDR3 region has the DNA TGCAGTGCTAGTGGGACAGGGGGGAAGACCCAGTACTTC.

This clonotype occurred many times. The chain recombines TRBV29-1 with TRBJ2-7; D remains ambiguous. The CDR3 runs to 10 residues. The germline CDR1 and CDR2 sequences are SQVTM and ANQGSEA. CDR3 loop: CRSQVGEQYF. DNA of the CDR3: TGCAGATCTCAGGTTGGCGAGCAGTACTTC.

In this sample, this clonotype turned up many times. The gene calls are TRBV12-3 or TRBV12-4 and TRBJ2-4, with TRBD2 as a possible D gene (5 bases). With 3 bases removed from V and 3 bases from J, the gap between germline ends came to 9 bases. The length of the CDR3 is 14 residues. CDR3: CASSFRAGKNIQYF. CDR3 bases: TGTGCCAGCAGTTTTCGGGCGGGCAAAAACATTCAGTACTTC.

This clonotype was counted at least ten times. V and J are TRBV10-2 and TRBJ2-1, with unresolved D. Trimming removed 10 bases at V and 0 bases at J, with 13 bases between. Germline V lookup: CDR1 WSHSY, CDR2 SAAADI. The CDR3 contains 14 residues. This CDR3 reads CATPQTPSYNEQFF. CDR3 nucleotides: TGCGCCACTCCCCAGACTCCCTCCTACAATGAGCAGTTCTTC.

This clonotype has more than one count but fewer than ten. The chain carries TRBV5-1 and TRBJ2-5, with 9 positions matching TRBD1. The germline gives CDR1 SGHRS, CDR2 YFSETQ. The trim removed 2 bases at V and 5 bases at J, leaving 7 bases unmatched. This CDR3 comprises 15 residues. CDR3 DNA: TGCGCCAGCAGCTTTGGGACAGGGAAGACGGAGACCCAGTACTTC. Protein product: CASSFGTGKTETQYF.

Ten or more counts support this clonotype. The chain has TRBV2 and TRBJ1-1; no clear D. Germline CDR1 SNHLY, CDR2 FYNNEI. The CDR3 length is 15 residues. Trimming shortened V by 6 bases and J by 1 base, and 15 bases separated the two germline ends. DNA of the CDR3: TGTGCCAGCAGCCCCACTCGGTCGTGGAACACTGAAGCTTTCTTT. Translated: CASSPTRSWNTEAFF. The whole variable domain, filled in from reference TRBV2 and TRBJ1-1, reads EPEVTQTPSHQVTQMGQEVILRCVPISNHLYFYWYRQILGQKVEFLVSFYNNEISEKSEIFDDQFSVERPDGSNFTLKIRSTKLEDSAMYFCASSPTRSWNTEAFFGQGTRLTVV.

This clonotype was seen ten or more times. The V call is TRBV7-8, the J call TRBJ1-2; D is undetermined. V was shortened by 8 bases and J by 8 bases, with 12 bases between the two germline ends. The germline gives CDR1 SGHVS, CDR2 FQNEAQ. The CDR3 sequence is 11 residues long. CDR3: CASADGRGYTF. CDR3 in DNA: TGTGCCAGCGCTGATGGCAGGGGCTACACCTTC.

This clonotype appeared many times. The chain joins TRBV2 to TRBJ1-3; 7 nucleotides align to TRBD1. The V and J ends lost 4 bases and 0 bases, in that order; junction bases with no gene match: 3. This CDR3 spans 15 amino acids. Germline V CDR1 and CDR2: SNHLY, FYNNEI. CDR3 sequence (DNA): TGTGCCAGCAGTGGGACAGGAGTCTCTGGAAACACCATATATTTT. Translated, it gives CASSGTGVSGNTIYF.

This clonotype was seen ten or more times. The rearrangement uses TRBV5-1 and TRBJ2-2; D is uncertain. CDR1 is SGHRS, CDR2 YFSETQ, per germline. The length of the CDR3 is 14 residues. V was pared by 4 bases and J by 4 bases, with 11 bases between. CDR3 loop: CASSTDTVTGELFF. CDR3 nucleotides: TGCGCCAGCAGCACCGACACCGTCACCGGGGAGCTGTTTTTT.

The J gene is TRBJ1-1, the V gene TRBV3-1; D gene unclear. CDR1 and CDR2 from the germline V gene are LGHDT and YNNKEL (reference sequence). Trimming left V 1 base short and J 5 bases short, with 11 bases between. This CDR3 has 14 amino acids. The CDR3 coding sequence is TGTGCCAGCAGCCAAGTCGATAGGAAGACTGAAGCTTTCTTT. It encodes CASSQVDRKTEAFF.

This clonotype was seen ten or more times. V gene TRBV2 combines with J gene TRBJ2-3, with D possibly TRBD1 on 6 matching bases. Trimming removed 7 bases at V and 4 bases at J, with 12 bases between. The CDR3 has 13 amino acids. Per the germline V gene, CDR1 is SNHLY and CDR2 is FYNNEI. This CDR3 reads CASNPRGPDTQYF. The CDR3 bases are TGTGCCAGCAACCCCAGGGGACCAGATACGCAGTATTTT.

There are many counts of this clonotype. The rearrangement links TRBV27 to TRBJ2-5; TRBD2 matches 10 bases. The V and J ends lost 4 bases and 5 bases, in that order; junction bases with no gene match: 13. There are 17 residues in the CDR3. Germline values: CDR1 MNHEY, CDR2 SMNVEV (reference sequence). The CDR3 protein is CASSSPPSGGAGETQYF. The CDR3 coding sequence is TGTGCCAGCAGTTCGCCCCCAAGCGGGGGGGCCGGGGAGACCCAGTACTTC.

For the CDR3, the DNA is TGCAGTGCTAACCCTTTGACAGGCAGGGCTGAAGCTTTCTTT. Residues: CSANPLTGRAEAFF. The rearrangement joins TRBV20-1 to TRBJ1-1, with D maybe TRBD1 (6 bases). The V end lost 4 bases, the J end lost 6 bases, and 18 bases lay between the germline ends. In germline, CDR1 is DFQATT, CDR2 SNEGSKA (reference sequence). The CDR3 spans 14 residues.

The sample holds many counts of this clonotype. This chain links TRBV5-1 with TRBJ2-7, with D unresolved. CDR1 and CDR2 (germline): SGHRS, YFSETQ. The CDR3 totals 14 residues. Trimming pared 0 bases from V and 3 bases from J, leaving 10 bases between. The CDR3 nucleotides read TGCGCCAGCAGCTTGGCCGTAATAGACTACGAGCAGTACTTC. It translates to CASSLAVIDYEQYF.

This clonotype showed up many times. The J gene is TRBJ1-6, the V gene TRBV4-2, with a weak D call TRBD1 (5 bases). V shed 4 bases and J shed 10 bases, with 20 bases lying between them. The CDR3 length is 16 residues. From germline, CDR1 is LGHNA and CDR2 YNFKEQ. This CDR3 is CASSPPPGQTSSPLHF. DNA for the CDR3: TGTGCCAGCAGCCCCCCCCCAGGGCAGACCTCCTCACCCCTCCACTTT.

This clonotype appeared many times. This chain uses TRBV19 with TRBJ1-2, with D possibly TRBD1 on 5 matching bases. V lost 6 bases to trimming and J lost 2 bases, with 7 bases between them. CDR3 length: 12 amino acids. Germline CDR1 reads LNHDA; CDR2 reads SQIVND (reference sequence). The CDR3 loop reads CASRGRNYGYTF. The DNA for the CDR3 is TGTGCCAGTAGGGGACGGAACTATGGCTACACCTTC.

This clonotype was recorded at least ten times. The chain combines TRBV5-1 with TRBJ2-7, with 9 bases that match TRBD1. CDR3 length: 16 residues. Trimming removed 4 bases from V and 4 bases from J; junction bases left unmatched: 12. Germline V gene data show CDR1 as SGHRS and CDR2 as YFSETQ. The CDR3 reads CASSEGTGNILYEQYF. The CDR3 DNA reads as TGCGCCAGCAGCGAAGGGACAGGGAATATACTGTACGAGCAGTACTTC.

The chain employs TRBV7-9 and TRBJ2-3; either TRBD1 or TRBD2 may supply D (5 bases each). Between the trimmed V and J ends, which lost 4 bases and 4 bases, there was a span of 18 bases. This CDR3 is built from 16 residues. The germline gives CDR1 SEHNR, CDR2 FQNEAQ (reference sequence). The CDR3 DNA reads as TGTGCCAGCAGCTCCAGGAGCCTCGAGGGGCCAGATACGCAGTATTTT. The encoded protein is CASSSRSLEGPDTQYF. Using reference TRBV7-9 and TRBJ2-3 for the parts outside the CDR3, the full variable domain is DTGVSQNPRHKITKRGQNVTFRCDPISEHNRLYWYRQTLGQGPEFLTYFQNEAQLEKSRLLSDRFSAERPKGSFSTLEIQRTEQGDSAMYLCASSSRSLEGPDTQYFGPGTRLTVL.

This clonotype has ten or more counts. The V call is TRBV19, the J call TRBJ2-3; D is possibly TRBD1 or TRBD2 (5 bases each). This CDR3 has 16 residues. Between the trimmed V and J ends, which lost 9 bases and 5 bases, there was a span of 24 bases. Per germline, CDR1 LNHDA and CDR2 SQIVND (reference sequence). In nucleotides, the CDR3 is TGTGCCAGCCGCGGTCCCGGGACCAAAGCCCTAGATACGCAGTATTTT. Translating gives CASRGPGTKALDTQYF.